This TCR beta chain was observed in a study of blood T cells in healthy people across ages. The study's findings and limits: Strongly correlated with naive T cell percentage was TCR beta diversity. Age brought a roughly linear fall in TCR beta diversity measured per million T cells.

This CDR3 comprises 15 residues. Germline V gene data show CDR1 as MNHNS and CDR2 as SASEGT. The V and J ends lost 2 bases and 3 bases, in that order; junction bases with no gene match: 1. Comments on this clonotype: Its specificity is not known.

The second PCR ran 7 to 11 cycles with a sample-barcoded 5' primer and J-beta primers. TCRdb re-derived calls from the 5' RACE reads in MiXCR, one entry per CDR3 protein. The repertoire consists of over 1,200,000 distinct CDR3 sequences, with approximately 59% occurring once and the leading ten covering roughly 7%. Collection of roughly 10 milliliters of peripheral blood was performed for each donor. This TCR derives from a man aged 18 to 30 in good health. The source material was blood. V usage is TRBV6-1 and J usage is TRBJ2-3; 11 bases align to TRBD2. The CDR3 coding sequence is TGTGCCAGCAGTGAATGGACTAGCGGGACAGATACGCAGTATTTT. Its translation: CASSEWTSGTDTQYF.